These T cell receptor beta chains were read from a single sample in a study of early T cells in non-severe SARS-CoV-2 infection. MiXCR, run by TCRdb on the 5' RACE reads, gives a single entry per CDR3 protein. The sample shows 80,000 or so distinct CDR3 sequences, about 14% of them seen only once. The sample consisted of whole blood. Receptors were obtained from an adult who was a healthcare worker with PCR-confirmed SARS-CoV-2 infection or an uninfected control (not recorded which). Both conserved end residues are part of each CDR3. D genes are given only for firm matches. Clone size appears in some rows only: once, few, many, or a class for an expanded clone.

D gene: -; J gene: TRBJ2-5; V gene: TRBV29-1; clone size: many; CDR3 protein: CSAAVAETQYF; CDR3 DNA: TGCAGCGCCGCGGTAGCGGAGACCCAGTACTTC
D gene: TRBD1; J gene: TRBJ1-1; V gene: TRBV2; clone size: -; CDR3 protein: CASRVQGRGNEAFF; CDR3 DNA: TGTGCCAGCAGGGTACAGGGGCGAGGCAATGAAGCTTTCTTT
D gene: TRBD2; J gene: TRBJ2-1; V gene: TRBV18; clone size: many; CDR3 protein: CASSPQVAGYNEQFF; CDR3 DNA: TGTGCCAGCTCACCGCAGGTAGCGGGATACAATGAGCAGTTCTTC
D gene: TRBD2; J gene: TRBJ2-6; V gene: TRBV29-1; clone size: -; CDR3 protein: CSVGSGMTGANVMTF; CDR3 DNA: TGCAGCGTTGGTAGCGGGATGACTGGGGCCAACGTCATGACTTTC
D gene: TRBD1; J gene: TRBJ2-4; V gene: TRBV27; clone size: many; CDR3 protein: CASSSIPTGENIQYF; CDR3 DNA: TGTGCCAGCAGTTCTATCCCGACAGGGGAAAACATTCAGTACTTC
D gene: TRBD1; J gene: TRBJ2-1; V gene: TRBV4-1; clone size: many; CDR3 protein: CASSTPRTGGDEQFF; CDR3 DNA: TGCGCCAGCAGCACCCCGAGGACAGGGGGCGATGAGCAGTTCTTC
D gene: -; J gene: TRBJ2-1; V gene: TRBV2; clone size: few; CDR3 protein: CASWGVGGMYSYNEQFF; CDR3 DNA: TGTGCCAGCTGGGGGGTCGGAGGGATGTACTCCTACAATGAGCAGTTCTTC
D gene: TRBD1; J gene: TRBJ1-4; V gene: TRBV19; clone size: many; CDR3 protein: CASSTWDRSEKLFF; CDR3 DNA: TGTGCCAGTAGTACCTGGGACAGGTCTGAAAAACTGTTTTTT
D gene: -; J gene: TRBJ2-4; V gene: TRBV6-4; clone size: -; CDR3 protein: CASSDGGPKWNGIQYF; CDR3 DNA: TGTGCCAGCAGTGACGGGGGGCCGAAATGGAACGGCATTCAGTACTTC
D gene: -; J gene: TRBJ1-2; V gene: TRBV19; clone size: -; CDR3 protein: CASTTVRKASRSYGYTF; CDR3 DNA: TGTGCCAGCACCACCGTAAGGAAGGCTTCGCGCTCCTATGGCTACACCTTC
D gene: -; J gene: TRBJ1-2; V gene: TRBV29-1; clone size: many; CDR3 protein: CSVGYRAGGYTF; CDR3 DNA: TGCAGCGTTGGGTATCGGGCTGGTGGCTACACCTTC
D gene: -; J gene: TRBJ1-1; V gene: TRBV4-2; clone size: few; CDR3 protein: CASSQRREFTEAFF; CDR3 DNA: TGTGCCAGCAGCCAAAGGAGGGAGTTTACTGAAGCTTTCTTT
D gene: -; J gene: TRBJ2-2; V gene: TRBV29-1; clone size: -; CDR3 protein: CSVEVGLWTGELFF; CDR3 DNA: TGCAGCGTTGAAGTAGGGCTTTGGACCGGGGAGCTGTTTTTT
D gene: TRBD1; J gene: TRBJ2-5; V gene: TRBV7-9; clone size: once; CDR3 protein: CASSNPGQVKETQYF; CDR3 DNA: TGTGCCAGCAGTAACCCGGGACAGGTAAAAGAGACCCAGTACTTC
D gene: -; J gene: TRBJ2-2; V gene: TRBV11-1; clone size: many; CDR3 protein: CASSFGRANTGELFF; CDR3 DNA: TGTGCCAGCAGCTTTGGCAGGGCGAACACCGGGGAGCTGTTTTTT
D gene: -; J gene: TRBJ2-1; V gene: TRBV7-6; clone size: many; CDR3 protein: CASSLEGQGIHNEQFF; CDR3 DNA: TGTGCCAGCAGCTTAGAGGGGCAGGGAATCCACAATGAGCAGTTCTTC
D gene: -; J gene: TRBJ2-1; V gene: TRBV5-1; clone size: -; CDR3 protein: CASTHFWEDNEQFF; CDR3 DNA: TGCGCCAGCACCCATTTTTGGGAGGACAATGAGCAGTTCTTC
D gene: -; J gene: TRBJ2-1; V gene: TRBV18; clone size: many; CDR3 protein: CASSNRDGYNEQFF; CDR3 DNA: TGTGCCAGCTCCAACCGGGACGGCTACAATGAGCAGTTCTTC
D gene: TRBD2; J gene: TRBJ2-1; V gene: TRBV5-1; clone size: few; CDR3 protein: CASSLSGGHNEQFF; CDR3 DNA: TGCGCCAGCAGCCTTTCGGGAGGCCACAATGAGCAGTTCTTC
D gene: -; J gene: TRBJ2-1; V gene: TRBV10-1; clone size: many; CDR3 protein: CASSAGSVDGEQFF; CDR3 DNA: TGCGCCAGCAGTGCCGGAAGCGTTGACGGTGAGCAGTTCTTC
D gene: TRBD1; J gene: TRBJ2-7; V gene: TRBV29-1; clone size: -; CDR3 protein: CSVQQGSEQYF; CDR3 DNA: TGCAGCGTACAACAGGGGTCCGAGCAGTACTTC
D gene: -; J gene: TRBJ1-5; V gene: TRBV2; clone size: many; CDR3 protein: CASSEDYSNQPQHF; CDR3 DNA: TGTGCCAGCAGTGAGGACTACAGCAATCAGCCCCAGCATTTT